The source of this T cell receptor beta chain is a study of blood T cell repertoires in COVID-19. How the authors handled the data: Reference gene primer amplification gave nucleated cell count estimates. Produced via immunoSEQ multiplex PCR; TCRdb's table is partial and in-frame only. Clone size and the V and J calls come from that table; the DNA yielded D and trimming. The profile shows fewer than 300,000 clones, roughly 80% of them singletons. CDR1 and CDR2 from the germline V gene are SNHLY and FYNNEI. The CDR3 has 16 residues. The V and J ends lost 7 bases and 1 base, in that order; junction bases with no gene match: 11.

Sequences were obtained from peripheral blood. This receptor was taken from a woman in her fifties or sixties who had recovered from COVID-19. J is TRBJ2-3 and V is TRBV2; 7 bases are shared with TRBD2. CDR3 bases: TGTGCCAGCACCAGGACTAGTGGCACACGCACAGATACGCAGTATTTT. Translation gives CASTRTSGTRTDTQYF.